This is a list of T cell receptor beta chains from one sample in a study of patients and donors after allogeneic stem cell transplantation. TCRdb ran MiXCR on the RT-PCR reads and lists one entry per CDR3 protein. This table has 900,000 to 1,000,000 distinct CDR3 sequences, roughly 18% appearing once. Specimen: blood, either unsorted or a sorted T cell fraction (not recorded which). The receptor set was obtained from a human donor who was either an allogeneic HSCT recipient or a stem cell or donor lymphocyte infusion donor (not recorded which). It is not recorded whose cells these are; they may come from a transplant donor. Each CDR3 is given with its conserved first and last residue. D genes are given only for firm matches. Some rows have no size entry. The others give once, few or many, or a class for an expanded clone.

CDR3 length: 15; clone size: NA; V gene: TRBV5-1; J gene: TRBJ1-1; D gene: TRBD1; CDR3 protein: CASSGTGGLSTEAFF; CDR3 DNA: TGCGCCAGCAGCGGGACAGGGGGCTTGAGCACTGAAGCTTTCTTT
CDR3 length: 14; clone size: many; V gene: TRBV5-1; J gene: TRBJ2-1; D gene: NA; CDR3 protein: CASSFSDPYNEQFF; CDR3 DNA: TGCGCCAGCAGCTTTAGCGACCCCTACAATGAGCAGTTCTTC
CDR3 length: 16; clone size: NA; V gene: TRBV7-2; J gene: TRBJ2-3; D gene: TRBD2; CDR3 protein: CASSREAGGLADTQYF; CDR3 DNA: TGTGCCAGCAGCCGAGAAGCGGGGGGGCTGGCAGATACGCAGTATTTT
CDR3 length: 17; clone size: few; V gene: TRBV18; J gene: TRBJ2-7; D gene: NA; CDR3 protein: CASSPDRRVHGSYEQYF; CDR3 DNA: TGTGCCAGCTCTCCCGATCGCCGGGTCCATGGCTCCTACGAGCAGTACTTC
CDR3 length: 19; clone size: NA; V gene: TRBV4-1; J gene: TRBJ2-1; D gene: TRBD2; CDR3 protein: CASSQDHLSGGAAYNEQFF; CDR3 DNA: TGCGCCAGCAGCCAAGATCATCTAAGCGGGGGGGCCGCCTACAATGAGCAGTTCTTC
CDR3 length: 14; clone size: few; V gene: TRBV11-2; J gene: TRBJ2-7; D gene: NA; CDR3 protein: CASSLEPGSYEQYF; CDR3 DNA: TGTGCCAGCAGCTTAGAGCCAGGGTCCTACGAGCAGTACTTC
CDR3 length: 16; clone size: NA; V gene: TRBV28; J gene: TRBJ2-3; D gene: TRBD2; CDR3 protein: CASSPQERGLTDTQYF; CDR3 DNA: TGTGCCAGCAGTCCCCAGGAGCGGGGACTCACAGATACGCAGTATTTT
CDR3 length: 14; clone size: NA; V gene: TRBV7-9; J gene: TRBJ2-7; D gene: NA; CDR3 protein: CASSLFGFAYEQYF; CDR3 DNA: TGTGCCAGCAGTCTTTTTGGGTTCGCTTACGAGCAGTACTTC
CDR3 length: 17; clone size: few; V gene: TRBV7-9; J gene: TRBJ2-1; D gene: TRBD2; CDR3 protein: CASSTRGWGLAGEEQFF; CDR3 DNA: TGTGCCAGCAGCACTAGGGGGTGGGGACTAGCGGGAGAGGAGCAGTTCTTC
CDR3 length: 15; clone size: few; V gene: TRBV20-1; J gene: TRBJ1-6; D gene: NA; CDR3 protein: CSARVNGGVGSPLHF; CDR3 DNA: TGCAGTGCTAGAGTAAATGGGGGGGTCGGGTCACCCCTCCACTTT
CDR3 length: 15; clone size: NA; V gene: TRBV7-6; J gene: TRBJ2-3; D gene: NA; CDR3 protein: CASSHGQSFIDTQYF; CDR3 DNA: TGTGCCAGCAGCCATGGACAGTCGTTTATAGATACGCAGTATTTT
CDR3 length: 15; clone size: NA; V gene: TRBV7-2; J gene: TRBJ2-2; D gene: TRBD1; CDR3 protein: CASSSSGGFTGELFF; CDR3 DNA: TGTGCCAGCAGCTCCTCAGGGGGTTTCACCGGGGAGCTGTTTTTT
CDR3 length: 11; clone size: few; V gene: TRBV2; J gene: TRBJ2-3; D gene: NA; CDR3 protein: CASAVADTQYF; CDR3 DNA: TGTGCCAGCGCAGTAGCAGATACGCAGTATTTT
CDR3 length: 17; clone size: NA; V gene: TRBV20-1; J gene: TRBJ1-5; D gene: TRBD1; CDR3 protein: CSARDPGQGYSNQPQNF; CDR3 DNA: TGCAGTGCTAGAGATCCAGGACAGGGGTATAGCAATCAGCCCCAGAATTTT
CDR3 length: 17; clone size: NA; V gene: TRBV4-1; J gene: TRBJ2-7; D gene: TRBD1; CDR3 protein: CASSQAHTRDSSYEQYF; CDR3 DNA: TGCGCCAGCAGCCAAGCTCACACCCGGGACAGCTCCTACGAGCAGTACTTC
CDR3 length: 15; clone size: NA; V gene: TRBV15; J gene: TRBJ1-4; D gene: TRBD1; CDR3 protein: CATSSTGTGIEKLFF; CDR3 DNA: TGTGCCACCAGCAGTACCGGGACAGGGATAGAAAAACTGTTTTTT
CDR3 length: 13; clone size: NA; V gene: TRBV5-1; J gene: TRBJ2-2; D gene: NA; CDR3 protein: CASSLVPTGELFF; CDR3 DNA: TGCGCCAGCAGCTTGGTCCCCACCGGGGAGCTGTTTTTT
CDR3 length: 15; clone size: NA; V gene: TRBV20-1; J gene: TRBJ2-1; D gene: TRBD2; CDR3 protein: CSAGGLAGGPNEQFF; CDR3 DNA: TGCAGTGCGGGAGGACTAGCGGGAGGGCCAAATGAGCAGTTCTTC
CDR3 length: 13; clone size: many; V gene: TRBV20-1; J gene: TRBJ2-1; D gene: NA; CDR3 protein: CSARGGGDNEQFF; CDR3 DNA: TGCAGTGCTAGAGGAGGCGGGGACAATGAGCAGTTCTTC
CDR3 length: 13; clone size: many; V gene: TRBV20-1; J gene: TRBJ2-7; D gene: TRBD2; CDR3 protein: CSARASGTYEQYF; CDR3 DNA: TGCAGTGCCAGGGCTAGCGGGACCTACGAGCAGTACTTC
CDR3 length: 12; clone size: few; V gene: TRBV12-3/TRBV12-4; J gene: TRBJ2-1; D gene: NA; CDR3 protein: CASSFNQNEQFF; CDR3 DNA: TGTGCCAGCAGTTTTAATCAGAATGAGCAGTTCTTC
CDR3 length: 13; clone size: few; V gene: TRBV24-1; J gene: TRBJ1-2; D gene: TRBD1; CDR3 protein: CATSQTGAYGYTF; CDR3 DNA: TGTGCCACCAGCCAGACAGGGGCTTATGGCTACACCTTC
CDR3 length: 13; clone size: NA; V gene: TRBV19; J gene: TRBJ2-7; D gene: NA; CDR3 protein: CASSIGAGYEQYF; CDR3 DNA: TGTGCCAGTAGTATTGGGGCAGGCTACGAGCAGTACTTC
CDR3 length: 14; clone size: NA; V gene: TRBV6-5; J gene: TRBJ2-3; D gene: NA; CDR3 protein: CASSYSRTPDTQYF; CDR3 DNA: TGTGCCAGCAGTTACTCCCGGACTCCAGATACGCAGTATTTT
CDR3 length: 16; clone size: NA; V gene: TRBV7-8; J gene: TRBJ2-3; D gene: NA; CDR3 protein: CASSQAAGARPDTQYF; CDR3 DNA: TGTGCCAGCAGCCAAGCGGCAGGGGCTCGCCCAGATACGCAGTATTTT
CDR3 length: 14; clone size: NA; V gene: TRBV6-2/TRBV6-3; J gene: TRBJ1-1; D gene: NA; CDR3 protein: CASRRGEATTEAFF; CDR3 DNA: TGTGCCAGCAGGAGGGGCGAAGCGACCACTGAAGCTTTCTTT
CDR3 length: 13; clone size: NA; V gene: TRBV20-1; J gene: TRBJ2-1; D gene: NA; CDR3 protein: CSASTPHNNEQFF; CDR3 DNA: TGCAGTGCTAGCACTCCCCATAACAATGAGCAGTTCTTC